This entry concerns a single T cell receptor beta chain. V lost 2 bases and J lost 5, with 7 bases in between. The CDR3 is 12 residues long. CDR1 and CDR2 from the germline V gene are SEHNR and FQNEAQ (reference sequence). This sample stems from a study of blood T cell repertoires in COVID-19. Clones were read by immunoSEQ multiplex PCR, and TCRdb kept only the in-frame ones, dropping some. The sample has around 270,000 clones, more than 70% seen once. Sequences were obtained from peripheral blood. The chain couples TRBV7-9 to TRBJ2-7; TRBD1 might be the D (5 bases). This TCR derives from a woman between 50 and 59 years old with acute or convalescent COVID-19. The CDR3: CASSLPGNEQYF. DNA for the CDR3: TGTGCCAGCAGCTTACCAGGGAACGAGCAGTACTTC.